The rows below give T cell receptor beta chains drawn from one sample of a study of T cells after posttransplantation cyclophosphamide. Data came from immunoSEQ multiplex PCR; TCRdb stores just in-frame clones and leaves some out. This sample carries 6,500 to 9,000 clones, none of them present only once. This specimen consisted of PBMCs, obtained after allogeneic stem cell transplant with posttransplant cyclophosphamide. The receptor source for this set is a female patient in her fifties or sixties who received an allogeneic stem cell transplant from a related donor, was CMV-positive, and had no GVHD. Part of the T cell pool may stem from the graft donor. CDR3s include the opening cysteine and the closing phenylalanine or tryptophan. A D gene is named only where the DNA matches it firmly. Clone size is given for some rows only: seen once, a few or many times, or a class if the clone is expanded.

TRBV10-3,TRBJ1-5,19,.,many,TGTGCCATCAGCGGCCGGACAGCCGGGTCTATCGATAGCAATCAGCCCCAGCATTTT,CAISGRTAGSIDSNQPQHF
TRBV2,TRBJ1-2,13,TRBD1,many,TGTGCCAGCAGTGGTGACAGGGGTCATGGCTACACCTTC,CASSGDRGHGYTF
TRBV29-1,TRBJ2-7,18,TRBD1,many,TGCAGCGTTGAAGTTGCGACAGGGGGCTCGTCTAGCTCCTACGAGCAGTACTTC,CSVEVATGGSSSSYEQYF
TRBV28,TRBJ1-1,15,TRBD1,many,TGTGCCAGCACTCCGACAGGGACAGGTAGGACTGAAGCTTTCTTT,CASTPTGTGRTEAFF
TRBV5-6,TRBJ2-1,18,TRBD2,many,TGTGCCAGCAGCTTTGTGCATAGCGGGAGGAGCTCCTACAATGAGCAGTTCTTC,CASSFVHSGRSSYNEQFF
TRBV6-1,TRBJ1-1,14,TRBD1,many,TGTGCCAGCAGTCAGGGACAGGGAGATACTGAAGCTTTCTTT,CASSQGQGDTEAFF
TRBV27,TRBJ2-1,14,TRBD2,many,TGTGCCAGCAGATCCGGGACTAGCGGGACTGAGCAGTTCTTC,CASRSGTSGTEQFF
TRBV7-7,TRBJ2-5,15,TRBD1,many,TGTGCCAGCAGCCAGACCGGGACAGGGTGGGAGACCCAGTACTTC,CASSQTGTGWETQYF
TRBV27,TRBJ2-1,13,.,many,TGTGCCAGCAGCACCCGGGGGACAGACGGGCCGTTCTTC,CASSTRGTDGPFF
TRBV6-5,TRBJ2-7,14,.,medium-sized,TGTGCCAGCAGTTACGTGGACTGGAAGGGCGAGCAGTACTTC,CASSYVDWKGEQYF
TRBV28,TRBJ1-4,14,TRBD1,many,TGTGCCAGCAGTTTGGACAGGGGAGATGAAAAACTGTTTTTT,CASSLDRGDEKLFF
TRBV7-2,TRBJ2-3,17,.,many,TGTGCCAGCAGCTTGTTGGTAGGGGCGACTAGCACAGATACGCAGTATTTT,CASSLLVGATSTDTQYF
TRBV7-6,TRBJ2-1,18,TRBD2,many,TGTGCCAGCAGCTTAAGGGCGGCGGGAGGGCCTACCTACAATGAGCAGTTCTTC,CASSLRAAGGPTYNEQFF
TRBV2,TRBJ1-1,14,TRBD1,many,TGTGCCCCCCGCCGGGACAGCATGAACACTGAAGCTTTCTTT,CAPRRDSMNTEAFF
TRBV2,TRBJ2-3,16,TRBD2,.,TGTGCCAGCAGTGTAGCGGGCACCCCTAGCACAGATACGCAGTATTTT,CASSVAGTPSTDTQYF
TRBV5-1,TRBJ1-2,15,.,medium-sized,TGCGCCAGCAGCTTGCGGGAGGGTCAGGGCTATGGCTACACCTTC,CASSLREGQGYGYTF
TRBV9,TRBJ2-4,12,TRBD2,many,TGTGCCAGCAGCGTAGGGGGGGGCATTCAGTACTTC,CASSVGGGIQYF
TRBV5-5,TRBJ1-1,14,.,many,TGTGCCAGCAGCTTACAGAAAATGAACACTGAAGCTTTCTTT,CASSLQKMNTEAFF
TRBV5-6,TRBJ2-3,18,TRBD2,many,TGTGCCAGCAGCTCGGGACTAGCGGGAACTTTTGATACAGATACGCAGTATTTT,CASSSGLAGTFDTDTQYF
TRBV10-3,TRBJ1-5,14,TRBD1,large,TGTGCCATCGGGACAGGCGATAGCAATCAGCCCCAGCATTTT,CAIGTGDSNQPQHF
TRBV6-5,TRBJ1-1,13,TRBD1,many,TGTGCCAGCAGTCAGGGGGCAGACACTGAAGCTTTCTTT,CASSQGADTEAFF
TRBV7-3,TRBJ2-3,13,TRBD1,many,TGTGCCAGCAGCCTGGACAGGGGAGATACGCAGTATTTT,CASSLDRGDTQYF
TRBV29-1,TRBJ1-4,16,TRBD1,many,TGCAGCGTTGTGCGGGTCGGGACAGGGGAGAATGAAAAACTGTTTTTT,CSVVRVGTGENEKLFF
TRBV5-1,TRBJ2-7,14,TRBD2,many,TGCGCCAGCAGCTTTTCGGGCGGGGGCTACGAGCAGTACTTC,CASSFSGGGYEQYF
TRBV7-6,TRBJ2-7,16,.,few,TGTGCCAGCAGCTCGGGAACAGGGACACCGCCTAGGGAGCAGTACTTC,CASSSGTGTPPREQYF
TRBV6-2/TRBV6-3,TRBJ2-4,14,.,many,TGTGCCAGCAGTTCCGAGGACAGAATTAACATTCAGTACTTC,CASSSEDRINIQYF
TRBV5-4,TRBJ2-3,14,TRBD1,many,TGTGCCAGCAGCTTGAAACAGGGGGCAGATACGCAGTATTTT,CASSLKQGADTQYF
TRBV18,TRBJ2-1,14,.,many,TGTGCCAGCTCACCACGGGACTTCGCCCATGAGCAGTTCTTC,CASSPRDFAHEQFF
TRBV10-1,TRBJ2-3,17,.,many,TGCGCCAGCAGTGAGTTGACTACGATCAGTTTCACAGATACGCAGTATTTT,CASSELTTISFTDTQYF
TRBV9,TRBJ2-3,15,TRBD2,many,TGTGCCAGCAGCGTAGGTAGCGGGAGTGCAGATACGCAGTATTTT,CASSVGSGSADTQYF
TRBV2,TRBJ1-5,13,TRBD1,many,TGTGCCAGCACCAGACAGGGGAGTCAGCCCCAGCATTTT,CASTRQGSQPQHF
TRBV4-2,TRBJ2-7,19,TRBD2,many,TGTGCCAGCAGCCAAGATATTTTGGGTGGACTAGCGGATACCTACGAGCAGTACTTC,CASSQDILGGLADTYEQYF
TRBV5-1,TRBJ2-1,14,TRBD2,many,TGCGCCAGCAGCTTGGGGGACTACGGGTGGGAGCAGTTCTTC,CASSLGDYGWEQFF
TRBV5-1,TRBJ2-2,13,.,many,TGCGCCAGCGGCACGGGTAACACCGGGGAGCTGTTTTTT,CASGTGNTGELFF
TRBV6-1,TRBJ2-7,12,.,many,TGTGCCAGCAGTGGCATCAGCTACGAGCAGTACTTC,CASSGISYEQYF
TRBV20-1,TRBJ2-1,10,.,many,TGCAGTGCTTCGTTAAATGAGCAGTTCTTC,CSASLNEQFF
TRBV5-5,TRBJ2-7,11,.,many,TGTGCCAGCAGCTTGTTCGACGAGCAGTACTTC,CASSLFDEQYF
TRBV5-1,TRBJ2-3,17,TRBD1,many,TGCGCCAGCTGGGGTCCGGGACAGGGGATTCGGACAGATACGCAGTATTTT,CASWGPGQGIRTDTQYF
TRBV7-9,TRBJ1-1,14,.,many,TGTGCCAGCAGCTCATACTCAGGGGATTCTGAAGCTTTCTTT,CASSSYSGDSEAFF